Each of the 13 T cell receptor beta chains below was sequenced from the same sample in a study of OX40 agonist ivuxolimab in advanced cancers. Libraries were prepared by immunoSEQ multiplex PCR; TCRdb keeps only in-frame clonotypes and omits some of them. This sample carries 70,000 to 95,000 clones, almost 90% of them seen once, and the ten largest clones take 0.75% to 0.95%. Sequences were derived from CD4+ or CD8+ T cells sorted from blood, sampled in a trial of the OX40 agonist ivuxolimab. Receptor source: an adult with an advanced solid tumor such as melanoma, head and neck, liver or kidney cancer.

CDR3 region: CASTSRQGYTF. In DNA form, the CDR3 reads TGTGCCAGCACCTCGAGACAGGGCTACACCTTC. The chain uses TRBV28 and TRBJ1-2; a possible D gene is TRBD1 (5 bases). Per the germline V gene, CDR1 is MDHEN and CDR2 is SYDVKM. The ends were cut back, 7 bases at V and 8 bases at J, with 11 bases in the middle. CDR3 size: 11 residues.

V gene TRBV5-4 combines with J gene TRBJ2-3; 7 bases line up with TRBD2. J lost 2 bases, V lost 2 bases, and 8 bases had no gene match. The CDR3 spans 16 residues. Per germline, CDR1 SGHNT and CDR2 YYREEE (reference sequence). The CDR3 reads CASSLWTGGYTDTQYF. In DNA form, the CDR3 reads TGTGCCAGCAGCTTATGGACGGGGGGATACACAGATACGCAGTATTTT.

To note about this clone: One end of the junction does not line up with germline, which may come from a read error. The genes are TRBV6-6 and TRBJ2-7; 9 bases are a match to TRBD1. The CDR3 consists of 12 residues. CDR1 and CDR2 from the germline V gene are MNHNY and SVGAGI (reference sequence). The CDR3 DNA follows: TGTGCCAGCAGTTGGACAGGGGACGAACAGTACTTC. This sequence encodes CASSWTGDEQYF.

V gene TRBV5-1 combines with J gene TRBJ2-1, with 10 bases fitting TRBD2. V lost 0 bases and J lost 8; bases outside the gene matches: 5. In germline, CDR1 is SGHRS, CDR2 YFSETQ. This CDR3 spans 15 amino acids. CDR3 nucleotide sequence: TGCGCCAGCAGCTTGGCCGGACTAGCGGCATATGAGCAGTTCTTC. Translated: CASSLAGLAAYEQFF. Full variable domain (outside the CDR3, taken from reference TRBV5-1 and TRBJ2-1): KAGVTQTPRYLIKTRGQQVTLSCSPISGHRSVSWYQQTPGQGLQFLFEYFSETQRNKGNFPGRFSGRQFSNSRSEMNVSTLELGDSALYLCASSLAGLAAYEQFFGPGTRLTVL.

CDR3 amino acids: CASTDDRSYEQYF. CDR3 nucleotide sequence: TGTGCCAGCACCGACGACCGTTCCTACGAGCAGTACTTC. The rearrangement uses TRBV6-5 and TRBJ2-7; D gene unclear. The CDR3 contains 13 residues. Germline CDR1 is MNHEY and CDR2 is SVGAGI. V was shortened by 7 bases and J by 1 base, with 11 bases between the two germline ends.

The rearrangement joins TRBV6-5 to TRBJ1-2, with 8 bases that match TRBD1. Germline V gives CDR1 MNHEY, CDR2 SVGAGI. The CDR3 is 13 amino acids. V lost 5 bases, J lost 6 bases, and 5 bases stayed unmatched. Written as DNA, the CDR3 is TGTGCCAGCAGTACCAGGGGGCGCGATGGCTACACCTTC. Translating it yields CASSTRGRDGYTF.

Comment on this clone: The same CDR3 can be traced to other DNA sequences in this sample. This chain connects TRBV28 to TRBJ2-3; D unclear. Germline V gene lookup returns CDR1 MDHEN and CDR2 SYDVKM. This CDR3 comprises 12 residues. The V and J ends lost 5 bases and 6 bases respectively, with 9 bases between them. CDR3 amino acids: CASSLLADTQYF. The CDR3 nucleotides are TGTGCCAGCAGTCTTCTGGCGGATACGCAGTATTTT. The whole variable domain, filled in from reference TRBV28 and TRBJ2-3, reads DVKVTQSSRYLVKRTGEKVFLECVQDMDHENMFWYRQDPGLGLRLIYFSYDVKMKEKGDIPEGYSVSREKKERFSLILESASTNQTSMYLCASSLLADTQYFGPGTRLTVL.

V and J are TRBV7-9 and TRBJ2-1, with 11 bases identical to TRBD2. The germline gives CDR1 SEHNR, CDR2 FQNEAQ (reference sequence). The trim removed 3 bases at V and 3 bases at J, leaving 1 base unmatched. The CDR3 covers 15 residues. CDR3 nucleotide sequence: TGTGCCAGCAGCTTGACTAGCGGGATCTACAATGAGCAGTTCTTC. Amino acid sequence: CASSLTSGIYNEQFF.

The CDR3 nucleotides read TGCAGTGCTGACGGAGAGACCCAGTACTTC. Residues: CSADGETQYF. The chain uses TRBV20-1 and TRBJ2-5; D call uncertain. The length of the CDR3 is 10 residues. The V gene's germline CDR1 is DFQATT and CDR2 SNEGSKA (reference sequence). V shed 5 bases and J shed 4 bases, with 5 bases lying between them.

The chain couples TRBV4-1 to TRBJ2-4; D is possibly TRBD1 (5 bases). The V gene lost 0 bases and the J gene lost 0 bases, with 12 bases spanning the gap. The CDR3 runs to 17 residues. Germline loops: CDR1 MGHRA, CDR2 YSYEKL. The DNA of the CDR3 is TGCGCCAGCAGCCAAGATGGGGCACAGGTAGCCAAAAACATTCAGTACTTC. This gives the protein CASSQDGAQVAKNIQYF.

The chain is built from TRBV28 and TRBJ1-1; no reliable D call. In germline, CDR1 is MDHEN, CDR2 SYDVKM. This CDR3 is built from 12 residues. V lost 6 bases, J lost 1 base, and 6 bases lay in between. The CDR3 here is CASRATNTEAFF. As DNA, the CDR3 is TGTGCCAGCAGAGCCACGAACACTGAAGCTTTCTTT.

The chain recombines TRBV5-5 with TRBJ1-3; no firm D call. V lost 6 bases, J lost 0 bases, and 10 bases lay in between. CDR1 and CDR2 (germline): SGHKS, YYEKEE (reference sequence). The CDR3 sequence is 14 residues long. The CDR3 nucleotides are TGTGCCAGCACCCGACTCATCTCTGGAAACACCATATATTTT. Encoded protein: CASTRLISGNTIYF. Full variable domain (outside the CDR3, taken from reference TRBV5-5 and TRBJ1-3): DAGVTQSPTHLIKTRGQQVTLRCSPISGHKSVSWYQQVLGQGPQFIFQYYEKEERGRGNFPDRFSARQFPNYSSELNVNALLLGDSALYLCASTRLISGNTIYFGEGSWLTVV.

This sequence joins TRBV28 and TRBJ2-3; D is tentatively TRBD1 or TRBD2 (6 bases each). This CDR3 region has 15 residues. The germline gives CDR1 MDHEN, CDR2 SYDVKM. V lost 2 bases and J 2 bases, leaving 11 bases between the germline ends. The CDR3 region has the DNA TGTGCCAGCAGTTTAACCGGGGGCTTCACAGATACGCAGTATTTT. Protein: CASSLTGGFTDTQYF.